The next 15 T cell receptor beta chains were all read from a single sample in a study of OX40 agonist ivuxolimab in advanced cancers. Data came from immunoSEQ multiplex PCR; TCRdb stores just in-frame clones and leaves some out. Among tens of thousands of clones, 92% were seen once, and the ten largest hold about a quarter. Specimen: CD4+ or CD8+ T cells sorted from blood, collected in a trial of the OX40 agonist ivuxolimab. The receptors originated from an adult with an advanced solid tumor such as melanoma, head and neck, liver or kidney cancer.

J is TRBJ1-5 and V is TRBV6-1; no firm D call. Germline V gene lookup returns CDR1 MNHNS and CDR2 SASEGT. This CDR3 is built from 14 residues. V lost 6 bases and J 0 bases, leaving 9 bases between the germline ends. This CDR3 reads CASRSEFSNQPQHF. The CDR3 DNA sequence: TGTGCCAGCAGGTCCGAATTTAGCAATCAGCCCCAGCATTTT.

This sequence joins TRBV27 and TRBJ1-2, with 9 bases fitting TRBD1. The CDR3 is 15 residues long. After removal of 3 bases from V and 4 bases from J, the junction contained 6 bases not matched to a gene. Germline CDR1 reads MNHEY; CDR2 reads SMNVEV (reference sequence). The CDR3 DNA reads as TGTGCCAGCAGTTTCTCACCGGGACAGGGCTATGGCTACACCTTC. Amino acid sequence: CASSFSPGQGYGYTF.

J is TRBJ2-1 and V is TRBV7-3; 10 bases match TRBD2. Looked up from germline, CDR1 is SGHTA and CDR2 is FQGTGA. The CDR3 spans 15 residues. V dropped 5 bases and J dropped 1; count of bases not matched to a gene: 2. The chain's CDR3 is CASSPLAGSYNEQFF. In DNA, the CDR3 is TGTGCCAGCAGCCCACTAGCGGGATCCTACAATGAGCAGTTCTTC.

The DNA for the CDR3 is TGTGCCAGCAGTCCACTCACCCCGGGACAGGGAGGCTACGAGCAGTACTTC. This gives the protein CASSPLTPGQGGYEQYF. The chain employs TRBV27 and TRBJ2-7, with 9 nucleotides matching TRBD1. J gave up 3 bases and V 5 bases, and 14 bases lay outside the gene matches. The CDR3 has 17 amino acids. Germline V gene sequence: CDR1 MNHEY, CDR2 SMNVEV (reference sequence).

The chain combines TRBV19 with TRBJ2-1, with 9 bases that match TRBD2. Looked up from germline, CDR1 is LNHDA and CDR2 is SQIVND (reference sequence). With V trimmed by 3 bases and J by 9 bases, 0 bases remained unmatched. The CDR3 has 12 amino acids. The CDR3 DNA reads as TGTGCCAGTAGTATTAGCGGGAGTGAGCAGTTCTTC. As protein: CASSISGSEQFF.

The V and J genes are TRBV28 and TRBJ1-5, with 10 bases lining up with TRBD1. Trimming took 6 bases from V and 5 from J; bases not matched to a gene: 7. Germline V gene sequence: CDR1 MDHEN, CDR2 SYDVKM. The CDR3 spans 15 residues. The CDR3 reads CASSWTGGIDQPQHF. The CDR3 nucleotides are TGTGCCAGCAGCTGGACAGGGGGTATCGATCAGCCCCAGCATTTT.

The rearrangement uses TRBV6-5 and TRBJ1-4; no definite D call. The V end lost 3 bases, the J end lost 0 bases, and 11 bases lay between the germline ends. Germline V gene data show CDR1 as MNHEY and CDR2 as SVGAGI. The CDR3 spans 16 residues. The CDR3 is CASSYLPTATNEKLFF. The CDR3 nucleotides are TGTGCCAGCAGTTATCTCCCGACGGCAACTAATGAAAAACTGTTTTTT.

In DNA, the CDR3 is TGTGCCAGCACGGCGGGAGGCAATGAGCAGTTCTTC. Its translation is CASTAGGNEQFF. This chain links TRBV27 with TRBJ2-1; 8 bases match TRBD2. Per the germline V gene, CDR1 is MNHEY and CDR2 is SMNVEV (reference sequence). CDR3 length: 12 amino acids. Trimming took 7 bases from V and 6 from J; bases not matched to a gene: 2.

Only one count was recorded for this clone. The rearrangement links TRBV11-2 to TRBJ2-1; D is unresolved. CDR1 and CDR2 (germline): SGHAT, FQNNGV. The CDR3 loop spans 12 amino acids. Trimming pared 3 bases from V and 4 bases from J, leaving 4 bases between. CDR3 in amino acids: CASSLGYNEQFF. For the CDR3, the DNA is TGTGCCAGCAGCTTGGGTTACAATGAGCAGTTCTTC.

In its sample, this clone was seen a few times. J is TRBJ1-1 and V is TRBV6-6; D is unresolved. CDR1 and CDR2 (germline): MNHNY, SVGAGI (reference sequence). V was pared by 2 bases and J by 11 bases, with 9 bases between. The CDR3 has 11 amino acids. The CDR3 here is CASSYEKWAFF. The DNA of the CDR3 is TGTGCCAGCAGTTACGAAAAGTGGGCTTTCTTT.

This chain connects TRBV11-2 to TRBJ2-7, with TRBD1 identical over 7 bases. The J segment lost 6 bases and the V segment lost 5 bases, leaving 4 bases of the junction unmatched. The CDR3 totals 12 residues. The germline gives CDR1 SGHAT, CDR2 FQNNGV. Written as DNA, the CDR3 is TGTGCCAGCAGCGAGGGGGCACTCGAGCAGTACGTC. Translating gives CASSEGALEQYV.

CDR3 region: CASSWGAEKLFF. The CDR3, as DNA: TGTGCCAGCAGTTGGGGTGCGGAAAAACTGTTTTTT. The V call is TRBV6-6, the J call TRBJ1-4; D gene unclear. This CDR3 is 12 amino acids long. The germline V and J ends were trimmed by 4 bases and 8 bases, with 8 bases remaining between them. Germline lookup yields CDR1 MNHNY and CDR2 SVGAGI (reference sequence).

This clone turned up a few times. The chain links TRBV7-8 to TRBJ2-7; tentative D call: TRBD1 (6 bases). CDR3 length equals 13 residues. CDR1 is SGHVS and CDR2 is FQNEAQ in the germline V gene. With 4 bases removed from V and 2 bases from J, the gap between germline ends came to 9 bases. The CDR3 sequence is CASSYRVTYEQYV. The CDR3 nucleotides read TGTGCCAGCAGCTACAGGGTAACCTACGAGCAGTACGTC.

V is TRBV4-1 and J is TRBJ2-2, with a possible D match to TRBD2 (6 bases). The CDR3 has 14 residues. The V end was cut by 3 bases, the J end by 6 bases, with 11 bases between. Germline V gives CDR1 MGHRA, CDR2 YSYEKL. CDR3 sequence (DNA): TGCGCCAGCAGCCAGGTCACTAGCTCCGGGGAGCTGTTTTTT. Its translation: CASSQVTSSGELFF.

This clone occurred once. The chain couples TRBV18 to TRBJ2-3, with D maybe TRBD2 (6 bases). The ends were cut back, 0 bases at V and 2 bases at J, with 18 bases in the middle. The germline V gene encodes CDR1 KGHSH and CDR2 LQKENI. The CDR3 contains 18 residues. CDR3 sequence reads: CASSPPQTKDYFTDTQYF. CDR3 DNA sequence: TGTGCCAGCTCACCACCACAAACTAAGGACTATTTCACAGATACGCAGTATTTT.